This TCR beta chain was identified in a study of T cells in Graves' hyperthyroidism and ophthalmopathy. Points from the study as a whole: Median prediction lead before ophthalmopathy onset was 6.5 months with the model.

RNA transcripts served as the template for amplifying TCR beta CDR3 regions. The HTBI primer set served for first-round RT-PCR of the TCR CDR3. TCRdb reanalysed the multiplex PCR reads using MiXCR and keeps one entry per CDR3 protein. The top ten clones hold roughly 19% of a sample with 550,000 to 700,000 distinct CDR3 sequences, around 46% of them seen once. As regards this clonotype: Antigen specificity is unknown.

Trimming shortened V by 1 base and J by 2 bases, and 5 bases separated the two germline ends. In germline, CDR1 is SQVTM, CDR2 ANQGSEA. This CDR3 is 12 amino acids long. Specimen: peripheral blood or thyroid tissue (not recorded which). This sequence was found in an adult woman with Graves' disease, either hyperthyroidism or ophthalmopathy (not recorded which). V usage is TRBV29-1 and J usage is TRBJ2-5; D remains unclear. The CDR3, as DNA: TGCAGCGTTGAAGGCAATCAAGAGACCCAGTACTTC. It specifies CSVEGNQETQYF.